This T cell receptor (beta chain) came from a study of T cell changes during pregnancy in multiple sclerosis. The CDR3 extends over 16 amino acids. Germline CDR1 reads LGHNA; CDR2 reads YSLEER. Trimming shortened V by 4 bases and J by 5 bases, and 19 bases separated the two germline ends. This table comes from immunoSEQ multiplex PCR, and its TCRdb copy is limited to in-frame clones, with some not included. The repertoire holds more than 65,000 clones, with roughly 90% as singletons. This receptor was identified in a female donor in good health, enrolled as a control in a pregnancy study. Specimen: peripheral blood, collected after pregnancy. The V gene is TRBV4-3, the J gene TRBJ2-3, with D maybe TRBD1 (6 bases). In DNA form, the CDR3 reads TGCGCCAGCAGCCCTAAGGGTGGGGGCGGCATAGATACGCAGTATTTT. Translating gives CASSPKGGGGIDTQYF.